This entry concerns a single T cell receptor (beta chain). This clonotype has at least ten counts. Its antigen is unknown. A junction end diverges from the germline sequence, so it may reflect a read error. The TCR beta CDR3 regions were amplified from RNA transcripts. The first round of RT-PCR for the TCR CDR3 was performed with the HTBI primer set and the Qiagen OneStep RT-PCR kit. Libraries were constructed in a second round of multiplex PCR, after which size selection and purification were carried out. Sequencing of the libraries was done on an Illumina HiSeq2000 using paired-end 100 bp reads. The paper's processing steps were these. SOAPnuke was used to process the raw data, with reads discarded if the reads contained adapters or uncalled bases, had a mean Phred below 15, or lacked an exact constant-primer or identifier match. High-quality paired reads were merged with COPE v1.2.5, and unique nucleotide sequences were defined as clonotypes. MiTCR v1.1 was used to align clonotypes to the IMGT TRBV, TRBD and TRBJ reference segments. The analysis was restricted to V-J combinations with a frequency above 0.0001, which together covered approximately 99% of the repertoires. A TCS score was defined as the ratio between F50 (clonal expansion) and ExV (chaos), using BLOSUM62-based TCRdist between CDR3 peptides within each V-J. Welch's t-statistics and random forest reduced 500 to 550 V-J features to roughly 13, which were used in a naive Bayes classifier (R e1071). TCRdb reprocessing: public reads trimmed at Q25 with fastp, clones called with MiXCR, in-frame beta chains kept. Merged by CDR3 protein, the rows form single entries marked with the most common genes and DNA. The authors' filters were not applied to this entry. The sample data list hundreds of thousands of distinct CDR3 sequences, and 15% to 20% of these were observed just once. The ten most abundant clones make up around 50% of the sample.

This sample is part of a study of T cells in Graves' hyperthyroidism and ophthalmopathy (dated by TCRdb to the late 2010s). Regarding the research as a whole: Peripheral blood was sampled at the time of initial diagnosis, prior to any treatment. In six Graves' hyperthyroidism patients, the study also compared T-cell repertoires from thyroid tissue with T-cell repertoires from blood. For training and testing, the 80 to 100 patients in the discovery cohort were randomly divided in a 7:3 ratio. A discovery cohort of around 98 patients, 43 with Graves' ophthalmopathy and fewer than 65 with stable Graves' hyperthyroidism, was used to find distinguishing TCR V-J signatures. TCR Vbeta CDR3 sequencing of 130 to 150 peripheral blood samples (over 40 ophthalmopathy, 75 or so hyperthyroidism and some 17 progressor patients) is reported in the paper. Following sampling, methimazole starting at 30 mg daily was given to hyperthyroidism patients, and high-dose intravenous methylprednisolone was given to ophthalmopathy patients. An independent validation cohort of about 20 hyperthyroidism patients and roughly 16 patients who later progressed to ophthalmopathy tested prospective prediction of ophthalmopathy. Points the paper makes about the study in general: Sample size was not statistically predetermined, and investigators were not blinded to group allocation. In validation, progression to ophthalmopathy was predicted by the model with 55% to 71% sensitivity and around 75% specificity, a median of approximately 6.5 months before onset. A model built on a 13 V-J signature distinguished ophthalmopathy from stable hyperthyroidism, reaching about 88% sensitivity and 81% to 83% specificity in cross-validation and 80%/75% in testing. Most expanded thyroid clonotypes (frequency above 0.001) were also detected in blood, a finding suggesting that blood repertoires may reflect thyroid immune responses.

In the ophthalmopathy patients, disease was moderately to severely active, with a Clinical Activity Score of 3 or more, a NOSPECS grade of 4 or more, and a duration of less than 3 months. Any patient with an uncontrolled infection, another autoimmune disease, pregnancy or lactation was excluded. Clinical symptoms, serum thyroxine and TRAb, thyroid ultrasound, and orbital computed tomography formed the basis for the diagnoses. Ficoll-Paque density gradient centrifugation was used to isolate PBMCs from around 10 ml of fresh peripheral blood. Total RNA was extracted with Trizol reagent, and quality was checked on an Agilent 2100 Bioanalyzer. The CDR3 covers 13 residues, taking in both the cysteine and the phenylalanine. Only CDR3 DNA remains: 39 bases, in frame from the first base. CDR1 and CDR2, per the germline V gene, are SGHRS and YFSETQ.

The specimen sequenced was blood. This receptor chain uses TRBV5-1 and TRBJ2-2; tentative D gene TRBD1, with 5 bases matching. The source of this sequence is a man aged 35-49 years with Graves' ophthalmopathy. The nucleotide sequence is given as TGTGCCAGCAGCTTAGTAGGGGCCGGGGAGCTGTTTTTT. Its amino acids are CASSLVGAGELFF.